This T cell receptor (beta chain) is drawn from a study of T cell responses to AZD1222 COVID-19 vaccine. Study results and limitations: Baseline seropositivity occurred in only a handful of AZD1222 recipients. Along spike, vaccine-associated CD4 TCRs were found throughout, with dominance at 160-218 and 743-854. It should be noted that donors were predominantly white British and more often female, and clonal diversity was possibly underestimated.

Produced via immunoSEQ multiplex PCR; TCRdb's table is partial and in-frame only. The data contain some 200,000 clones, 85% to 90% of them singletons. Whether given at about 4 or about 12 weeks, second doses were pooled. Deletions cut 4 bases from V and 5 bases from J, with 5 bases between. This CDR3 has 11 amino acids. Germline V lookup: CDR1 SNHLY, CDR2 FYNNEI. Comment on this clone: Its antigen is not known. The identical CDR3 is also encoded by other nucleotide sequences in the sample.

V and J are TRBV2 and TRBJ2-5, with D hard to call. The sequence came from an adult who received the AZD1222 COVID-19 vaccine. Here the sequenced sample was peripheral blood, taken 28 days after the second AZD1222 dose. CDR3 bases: TGTGCCAGCAGTGGCCAGGAGACCCAGTACTTC. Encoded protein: CASSGQETQYF.